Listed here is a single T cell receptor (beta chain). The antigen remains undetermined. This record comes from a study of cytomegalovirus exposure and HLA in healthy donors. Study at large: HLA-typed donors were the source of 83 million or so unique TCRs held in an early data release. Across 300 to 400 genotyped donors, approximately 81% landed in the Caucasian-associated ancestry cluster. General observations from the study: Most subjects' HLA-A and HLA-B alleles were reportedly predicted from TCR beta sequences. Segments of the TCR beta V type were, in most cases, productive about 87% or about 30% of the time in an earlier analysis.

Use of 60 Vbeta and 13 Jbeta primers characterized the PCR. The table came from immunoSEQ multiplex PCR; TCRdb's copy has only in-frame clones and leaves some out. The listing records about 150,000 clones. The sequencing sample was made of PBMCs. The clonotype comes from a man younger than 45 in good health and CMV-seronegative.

CDR3: CASSPRVKKPGQPQHF. The DNA of the CDR3 is TGTGCCAGCAGCCCTCGGGTGAAAAAGCCGGGTCAGCCCCAGCATTTT. The V gene is TRBV16, the J gene TRBJ1-5; D is ambiguous. The length of the CDR3 is 16 residues. With 4 bases removed from V and 6 bases from J, the gap between germline ends came to 19 bases. Germline lookup yields CDR1 KGHSY and CDR2 FQNENV.